This T cell receptor beta chain is from a study of blood T cell repertoires in COVID-19. Study-wide context: There were acute and convalescent COVID-19 samples, and they came from the United States, Italy and Spain. From T cells, B-cell-depleted T cells, or PBMCs came the material, which was cDNA or gDNA.

Original data processing: Estimated nucleated cell counts came from reference gene primer amplification. The repertoire was sequenced with immunoSEQ multiplex PCR; TCRdb's copy has only in-frame clones and lacks some. V, J and clone size are taken as reported in that table, and D and trimming were inferred from the DNA itself. The data show 150,000 to 200,000 clones, approximately 86% seen once. Patients at the Seattle site were enrolled during active infection and followed longitudinally. This sequence was found in a woman of 80 years or more with COVID-19, enrolled during active disease. Sequencing was done on a sample of peripheral blood.

CDR3 DNA: TGTGCCAGCAGCAACGGGAATTCACCCCTCCACTTT. It is translated as CASSNGNSPLHF. V and J are TRBV3-1 (or the pseudogene TRBV3-2) and TRBJ1-6; no reliable D call. The germline V gene encodes CDR1 LGHDT and CDR2 YNNKEL (reference sequence). Trimming removed 5 bases from V and 7 bases from J, with 6 bases in between. There are 12 residues in the CDR3.